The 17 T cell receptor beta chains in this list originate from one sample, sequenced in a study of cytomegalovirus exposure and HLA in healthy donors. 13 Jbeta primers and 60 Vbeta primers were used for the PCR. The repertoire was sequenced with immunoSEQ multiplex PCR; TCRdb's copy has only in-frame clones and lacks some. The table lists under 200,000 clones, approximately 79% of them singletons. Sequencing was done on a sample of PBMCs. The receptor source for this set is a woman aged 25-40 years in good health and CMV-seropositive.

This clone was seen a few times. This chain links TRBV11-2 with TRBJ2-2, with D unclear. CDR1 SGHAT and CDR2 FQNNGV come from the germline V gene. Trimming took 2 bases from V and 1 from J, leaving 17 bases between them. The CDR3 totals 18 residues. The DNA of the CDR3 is TGTGCCAGCAGCTTAAGTGCGCTACTACCTTTGAACACCGGGGAGCTGTTTTTT. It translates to CASSLSALLPLNTGELFF.

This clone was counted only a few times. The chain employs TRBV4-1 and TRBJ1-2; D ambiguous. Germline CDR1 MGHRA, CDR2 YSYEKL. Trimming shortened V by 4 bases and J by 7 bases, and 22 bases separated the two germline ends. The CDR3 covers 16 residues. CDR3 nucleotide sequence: TGCGCCAGCAGCCGAACTGAAAGACTCATTATCAGTGGCTACACCTTC. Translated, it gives CASSRTERLIISGYTF.

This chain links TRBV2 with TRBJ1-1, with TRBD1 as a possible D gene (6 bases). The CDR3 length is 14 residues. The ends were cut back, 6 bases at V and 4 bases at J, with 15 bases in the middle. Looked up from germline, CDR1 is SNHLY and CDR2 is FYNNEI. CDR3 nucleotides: TGTGCCAGCAGAATTTCAGGGGCGGGCACTGAAGCTTTCTTT. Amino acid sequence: CASRISGAGTEAFF.

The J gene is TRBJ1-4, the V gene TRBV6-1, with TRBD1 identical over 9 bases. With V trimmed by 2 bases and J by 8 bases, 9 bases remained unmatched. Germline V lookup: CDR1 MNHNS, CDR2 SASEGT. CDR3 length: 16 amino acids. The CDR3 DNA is TGTGCCAGCAGTGAACATCCGGGACAGGGTCGGGAAAAACTGTTTTTT. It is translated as CASSEHPGQGREKLFF.

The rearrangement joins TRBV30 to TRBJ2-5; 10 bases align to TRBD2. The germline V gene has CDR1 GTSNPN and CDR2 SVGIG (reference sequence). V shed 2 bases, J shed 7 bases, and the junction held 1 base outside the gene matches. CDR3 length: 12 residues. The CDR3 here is CAWSSGRGTQYF. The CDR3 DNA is TGTGCCTGGAGTAGCGGGAGGGGGACCCAGTACTTC.

The CDR3 loop reads CASSPGDAAYGYTF. The CDR3, as DNA: TGTGCCAGCAGCCCAGGGGACGCTGCCTATGGCTACACCTTC. V gene TRBV27 combines with J gene TRBJ1-2, with a weak D call TRBD1 (6 bases). CDR3 length: 14 amino acids. Germline CDR1 and CDR2: MNHEY and SMNVEV (reference sequence). Deletions cut 6 bases from V and 4 bases from J, with 15 bases between.

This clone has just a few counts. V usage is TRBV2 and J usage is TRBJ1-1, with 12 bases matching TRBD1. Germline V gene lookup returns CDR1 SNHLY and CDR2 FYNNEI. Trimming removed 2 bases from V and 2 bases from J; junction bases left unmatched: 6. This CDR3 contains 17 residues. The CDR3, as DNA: TGTGCCAGCAGTGAATGGGACAGGGGGCCAGGTAACACTGAAGCTTTCTTT. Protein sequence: CASSEWDRGPGNTEAFF.

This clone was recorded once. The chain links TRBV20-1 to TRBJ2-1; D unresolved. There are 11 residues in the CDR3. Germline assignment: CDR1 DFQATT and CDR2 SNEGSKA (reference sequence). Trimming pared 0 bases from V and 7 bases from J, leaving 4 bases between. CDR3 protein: CSARDRNEQFF. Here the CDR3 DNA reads TGCAGTGCTAGAGACCGTAATGAGCAGTTCTTC.

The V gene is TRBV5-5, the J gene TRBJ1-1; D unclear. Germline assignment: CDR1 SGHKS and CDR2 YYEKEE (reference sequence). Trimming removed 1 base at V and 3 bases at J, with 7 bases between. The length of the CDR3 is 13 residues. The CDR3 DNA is TGTGCCAGCAGCTTGCCGGGGTACACTGAAGCTTTCTTT. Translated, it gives CASSLPGYTEAFF.

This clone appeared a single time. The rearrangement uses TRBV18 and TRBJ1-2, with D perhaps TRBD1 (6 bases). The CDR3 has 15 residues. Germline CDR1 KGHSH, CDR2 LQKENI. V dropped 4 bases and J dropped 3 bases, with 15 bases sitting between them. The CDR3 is CASSHSRQVDYGYTF. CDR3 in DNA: TGTGCCAGCTCACACAGCAGACAGGTCGACTATGGCTACACCTTC.

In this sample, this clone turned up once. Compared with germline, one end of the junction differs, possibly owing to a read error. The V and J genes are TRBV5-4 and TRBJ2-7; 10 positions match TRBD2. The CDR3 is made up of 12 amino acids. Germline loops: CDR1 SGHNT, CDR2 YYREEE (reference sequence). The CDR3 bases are TGTGCCAGCAGCTTGGATACTAGCGGGGACACATTC. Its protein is CASSLDTSGDTF.

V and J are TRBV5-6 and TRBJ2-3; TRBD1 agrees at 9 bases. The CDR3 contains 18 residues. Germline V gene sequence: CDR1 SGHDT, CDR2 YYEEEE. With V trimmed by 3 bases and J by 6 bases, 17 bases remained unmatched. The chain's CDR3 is CASSYTSTSTGGWDTQYF. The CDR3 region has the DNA TGTGCCAGCAGCTACACCTCTACTTCCACAGGGGGCTGGGATACGCAGTATTTT.

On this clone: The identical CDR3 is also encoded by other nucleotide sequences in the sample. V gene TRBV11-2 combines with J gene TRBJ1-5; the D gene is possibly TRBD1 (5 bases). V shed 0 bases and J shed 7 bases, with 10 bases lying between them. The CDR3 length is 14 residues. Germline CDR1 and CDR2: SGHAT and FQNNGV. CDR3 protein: CASSLDRVGQPQHF. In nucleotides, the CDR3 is TGTGCCAGCAGCTTAGACAGGGTAGGGCAGCCCCAGCATTTT.

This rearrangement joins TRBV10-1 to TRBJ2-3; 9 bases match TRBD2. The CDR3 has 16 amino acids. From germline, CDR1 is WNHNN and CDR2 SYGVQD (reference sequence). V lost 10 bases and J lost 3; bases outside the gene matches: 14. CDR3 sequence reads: CATKKWLAGRTDTQYF. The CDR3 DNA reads TGCGCCACCAAAAAGTGGCTAGCGGGGAGAACAGATACGCAGTATTTT.

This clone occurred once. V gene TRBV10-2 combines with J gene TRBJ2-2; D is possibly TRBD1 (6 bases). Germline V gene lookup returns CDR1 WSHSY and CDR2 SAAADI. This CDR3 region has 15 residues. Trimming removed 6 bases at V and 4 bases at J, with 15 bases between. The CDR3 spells CASSRGHAFTGELFF. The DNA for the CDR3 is TGCGCCAGCAGCCGGGGACACGCATTCACCGGGGAGCTGTTTTTT.

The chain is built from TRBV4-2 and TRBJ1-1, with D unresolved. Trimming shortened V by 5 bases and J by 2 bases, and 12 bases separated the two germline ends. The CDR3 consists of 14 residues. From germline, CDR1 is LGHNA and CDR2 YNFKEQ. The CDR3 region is CASSDAVGNTEAFF. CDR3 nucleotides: TGTGCCAGCAGCGATGCGGTAGGAAACACTGAAGCTTTCTTT.

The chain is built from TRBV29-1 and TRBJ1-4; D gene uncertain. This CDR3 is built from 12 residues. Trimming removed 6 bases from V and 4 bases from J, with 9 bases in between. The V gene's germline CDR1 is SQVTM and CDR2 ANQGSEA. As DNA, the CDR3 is TGCAGCGTGGAGGGCTTTAATGAAAAACTGTTTTTT. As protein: CSVEGFNEKLFF.